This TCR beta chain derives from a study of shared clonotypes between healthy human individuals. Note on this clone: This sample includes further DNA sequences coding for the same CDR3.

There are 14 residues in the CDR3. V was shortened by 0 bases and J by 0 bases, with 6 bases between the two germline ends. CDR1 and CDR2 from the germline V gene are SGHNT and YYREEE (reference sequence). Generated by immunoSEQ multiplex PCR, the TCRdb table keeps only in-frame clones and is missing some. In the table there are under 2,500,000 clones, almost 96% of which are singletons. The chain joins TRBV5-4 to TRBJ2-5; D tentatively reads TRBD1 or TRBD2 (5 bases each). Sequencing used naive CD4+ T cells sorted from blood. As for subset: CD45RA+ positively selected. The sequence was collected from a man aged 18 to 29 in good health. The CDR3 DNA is TGTGCCAGCAGCTTGGGGGGGTACCAAGAGACCCAGTACTTC. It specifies CASSLGGYQETQYF.